The clone carrying this T cell receptor (beta chain) was observed a single time. The sequenced target, TCR beta, came from blood CD8+ and CD4+ T cells. Treatment-naive patients with stable or active relapsing-remitting disease served as multiple sclerosis controls. TEMRA cells were FACS-enriched, with CD8+ and CD4+ T cells isolated negatively. This sample stems from a study of CD8 T cells in Susac syndrome. Germline-derived CDR1 and CDR2 are SGHDT and YYEEEE. The CDR3 totals 16 residues. With 4 bases removed from V and 0 bases from J, the gap between germline ends came to 14 bases. The authors reverse transcribed roughly 0.5 to 1 ug RNA with random hexamers. Multiplex PCR with immunoSEQ amplified the TCR beta CDR3 across 54 Vbeta and 13 Jbeta. TCRdb ran MiXCR on the immunoSEQ multiplex PCR reads and lists one entry per CDR3 protein. The repertoire consists of about 150,000 distinct CDR3 sequences, with roughly 95% occurring once and the leading ten covering 0.14% to 0.15%.

Specimen: CD8+ T cells from PBMCs. This receptor was identified in a human donor with multiple sclerosis. This chain joins TRBV5-6 and TRBJ1-5, with D perhaps matching TRBD1 (5 bases). CDR3 in DNA: TGTGCCAGCAGCCACACAGGAGCTTATAGCAATCAGCCCCAGCATTTT. Residues: CASSHTGAYSNQPQHF.